This T cell receptor beta chain originates from a study of blood T cell repertoires in COVID-19. Turning to the study itself: The study drew acute and convalescent COVID-19 samples from the United States, Italy and Spain. The cDNA or gDNA used as material had been derived from T cells, B-cell-depleted T cells, or PBMCs.

Original handling: Nucleated cell counts were estimated from reference gene primer amplification. Data came from immunoSEQ multiplex PCR; TCRdb stores just in-frame clones and leaves some out. D and trimming come from the DNA, and the V and J calls and clone size come from that table. The sample shows about 240,000 clones, nearly 85% of them seen only once. The V gene's germline CDR1 is MNHEY and CDR2 SVGAGI. The CDR3 is 14 residues long. Trimming left V 6 bases short and J 1 base short, with 12 bases between. The TCR comes from a human donor in a cohort sampled during active COVID-19. Sequencing was carried out using peripheral blood. The chain is built from TRBV6-5 and TRBJ1-1; D may be TRBD1 (6 bases). The CDR3 protein is CASSQQGPNTEAFF. In DNA, the CDR3 is TGTGCCAGCAGCCAACAGGGCCCGAACACTGAAGCTTTCTTT.